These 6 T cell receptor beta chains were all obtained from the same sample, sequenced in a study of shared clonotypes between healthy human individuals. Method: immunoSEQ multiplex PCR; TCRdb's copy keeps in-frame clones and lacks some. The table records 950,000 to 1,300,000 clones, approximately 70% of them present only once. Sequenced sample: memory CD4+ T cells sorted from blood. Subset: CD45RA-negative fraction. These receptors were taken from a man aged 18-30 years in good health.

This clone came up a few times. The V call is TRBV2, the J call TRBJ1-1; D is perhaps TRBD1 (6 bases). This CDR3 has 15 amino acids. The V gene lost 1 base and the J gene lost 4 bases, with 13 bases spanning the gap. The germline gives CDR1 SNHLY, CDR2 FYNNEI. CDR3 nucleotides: TGTGCCAGCAGTGAAGATACAGGGCTGATCACTGAAGCTTTCTTT. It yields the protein CASSEDTGLITEAFF.

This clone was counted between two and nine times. CDR3 sequence (DNA): TGCGCCAGCAGCGCGTCGACAGCAACGAACACTGAAGCTTTCTTT. Translation gives CASSASTATNTEAFF. The genes are TRBV5-1 and TRBJ1-1; tentative D call: TRBD1 (5 bases). The CDR3 spans 15 residues. The germline V gene encodes CDR1 SGHRS and CDR2 YFSETQ. Trimming removed 4 bases from V and 1 base from J, with 14 bases in between. Full variable domain (rest looked up from reference TRBV5-1 and TRBJ1-1): KAGVTQTPRYLIKTRGQQVTLSCSPISGHRSVSWYQQTPGQGLQFLFEYFSETQRNKGNFPGRFSGRQFSNSRSEMNVSTLELGDSALYLCASSASTATNTEAFFGQGTRLTVV.

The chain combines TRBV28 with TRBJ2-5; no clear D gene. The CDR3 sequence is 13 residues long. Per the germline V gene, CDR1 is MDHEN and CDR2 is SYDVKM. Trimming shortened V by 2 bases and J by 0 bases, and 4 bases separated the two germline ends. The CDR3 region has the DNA TGTGCCAGCAGTTTAACTAACCAAGAGACCCAGTACTTC. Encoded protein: CASSLTNQETQYF.

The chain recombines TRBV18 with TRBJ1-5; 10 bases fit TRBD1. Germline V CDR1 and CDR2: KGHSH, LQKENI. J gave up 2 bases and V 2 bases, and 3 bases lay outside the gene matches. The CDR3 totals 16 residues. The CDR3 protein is CASSPAGQGGNQPQHF. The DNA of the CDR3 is TGTGCCAGCTCACCAGCTGGACAGGGGGGCAATCAGCCCCAGCATTTT.

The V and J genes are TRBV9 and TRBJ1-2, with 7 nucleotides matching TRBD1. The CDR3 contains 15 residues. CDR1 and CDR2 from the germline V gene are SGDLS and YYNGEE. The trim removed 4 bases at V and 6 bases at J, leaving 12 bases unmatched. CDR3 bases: TGTGCCAGCAGCCCACGGGGACAGCAAAGGAATGGCTACACCTTC. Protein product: CASSPRGQQRNGYTF.

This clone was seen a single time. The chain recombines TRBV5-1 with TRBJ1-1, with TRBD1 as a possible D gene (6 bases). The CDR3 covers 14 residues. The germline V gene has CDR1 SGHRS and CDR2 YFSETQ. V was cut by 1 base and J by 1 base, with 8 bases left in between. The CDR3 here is CASSLTGQNTEAFF. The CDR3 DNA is TGCGCCAGCAGCTTGACGGGACAGAACACTGAAGCTTTCTTT.